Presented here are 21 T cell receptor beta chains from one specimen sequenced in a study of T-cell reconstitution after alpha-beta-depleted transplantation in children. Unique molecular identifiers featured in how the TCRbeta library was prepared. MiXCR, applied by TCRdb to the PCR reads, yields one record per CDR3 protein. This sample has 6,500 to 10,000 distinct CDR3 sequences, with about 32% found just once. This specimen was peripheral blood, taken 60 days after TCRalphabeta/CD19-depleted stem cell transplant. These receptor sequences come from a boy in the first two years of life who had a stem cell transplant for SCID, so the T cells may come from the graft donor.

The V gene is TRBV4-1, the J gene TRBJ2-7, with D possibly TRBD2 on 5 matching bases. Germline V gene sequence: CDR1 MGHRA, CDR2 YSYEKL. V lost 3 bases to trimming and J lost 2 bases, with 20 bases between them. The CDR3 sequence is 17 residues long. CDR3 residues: CASSHFPTGWGAYEQYF. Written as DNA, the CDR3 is TGCGCCAGCAGCCACTTTCCTACGGGGTGGGGAGCCTACGAGCAGTACTTC.

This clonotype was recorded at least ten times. CDR3 loop: CASKGRGLDNEQFF. The CDR3 DNA sequence: TGTGCCAGCAAGGGCAGGGGGCTCGACAATGAGCAGTTCTTC. The chain uses TRBV11-1 and TRBJ2-1; 8 nucleotides line up with TRBD1. The CDR3 extends over 14 amino acids. With 7 bases clipped from V and 5 bases from J, the junction kept 7 bases outside the gene matches. Germline CDR1 reads SGHAT; CDR2 reads FQDESV (reference sequence).

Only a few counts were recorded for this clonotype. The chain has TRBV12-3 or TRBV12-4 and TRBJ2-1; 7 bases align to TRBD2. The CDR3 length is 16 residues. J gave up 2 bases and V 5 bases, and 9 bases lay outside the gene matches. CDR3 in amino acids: CASSLHLADPYNEQFF. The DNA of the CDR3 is TGTGCCAGCAGTCTCCATCTAGCGGATCCCTACAATGAGCAGTTCTTC.

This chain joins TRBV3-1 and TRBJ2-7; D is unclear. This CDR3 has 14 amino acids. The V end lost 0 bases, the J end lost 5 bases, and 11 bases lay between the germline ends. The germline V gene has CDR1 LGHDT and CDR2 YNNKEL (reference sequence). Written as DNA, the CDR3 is TGTGCCAGCAGCCAAGATCCCGCCGTGGACGAGCAGTACTTC. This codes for CASSQDPAVDEQYF.

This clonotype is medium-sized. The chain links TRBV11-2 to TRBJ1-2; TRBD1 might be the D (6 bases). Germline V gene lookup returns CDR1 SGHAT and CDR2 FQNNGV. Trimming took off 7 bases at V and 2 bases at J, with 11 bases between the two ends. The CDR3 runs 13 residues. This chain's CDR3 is CASKVDRNYGYTF. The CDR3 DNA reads TGTGCCAGCAAAGTAGACAGGAACTATGGCTACACCTTC.

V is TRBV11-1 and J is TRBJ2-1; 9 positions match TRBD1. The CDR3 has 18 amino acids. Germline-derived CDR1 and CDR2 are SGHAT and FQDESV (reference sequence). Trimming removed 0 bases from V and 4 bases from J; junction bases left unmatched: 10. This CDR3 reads CASSLARQRTGAYNEQFF. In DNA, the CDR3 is TGTGCCAGCAGCTTAGCGCGTCAAAGGACAGGGGCGTACAATGAGCAGTTCTTC.

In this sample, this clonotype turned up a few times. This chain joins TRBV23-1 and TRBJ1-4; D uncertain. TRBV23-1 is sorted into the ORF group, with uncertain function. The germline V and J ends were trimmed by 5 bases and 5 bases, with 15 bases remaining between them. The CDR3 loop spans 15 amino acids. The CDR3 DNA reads TGCGCCAGCAGTACCGGGGTGATGAAAAATGAAAAACTGTTTTTT. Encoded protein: CASSTGVMKNEKLFF.

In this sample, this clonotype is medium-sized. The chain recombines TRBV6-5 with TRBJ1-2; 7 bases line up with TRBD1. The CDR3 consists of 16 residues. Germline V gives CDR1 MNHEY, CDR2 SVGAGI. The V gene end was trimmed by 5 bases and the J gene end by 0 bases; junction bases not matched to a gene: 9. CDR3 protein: CASSRRTGAANYGYTF. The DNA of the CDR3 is TGTGCCAGCAGTCGGCGAACAGGGGCAGCTAACTATGGCTACACCTTC.

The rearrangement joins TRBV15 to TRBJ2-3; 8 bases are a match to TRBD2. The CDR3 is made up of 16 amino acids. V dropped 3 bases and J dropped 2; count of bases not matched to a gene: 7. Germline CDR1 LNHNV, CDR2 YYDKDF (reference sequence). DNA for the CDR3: TGTGCCACCAGCAGGGGGGGCGGGAGGCACACAGATACGCAGTATTTT. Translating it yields CATSRGGGRHTDTQYF.

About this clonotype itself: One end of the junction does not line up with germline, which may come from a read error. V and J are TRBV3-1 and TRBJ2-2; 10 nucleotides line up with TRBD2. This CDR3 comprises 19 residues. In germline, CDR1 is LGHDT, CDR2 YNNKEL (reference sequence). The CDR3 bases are TGTGCCACCAGCCAAGTTAGGGTAGCGGGGGGCCATTACACCGGGGAGCTGTTTTTT. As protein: CATSQVRVAGGHYTGELFF.

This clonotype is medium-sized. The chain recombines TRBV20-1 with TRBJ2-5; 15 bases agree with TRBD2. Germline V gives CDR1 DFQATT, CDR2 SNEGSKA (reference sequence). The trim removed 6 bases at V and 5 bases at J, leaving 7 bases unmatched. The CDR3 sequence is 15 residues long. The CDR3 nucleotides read TGCAGTGCACGGACTAGCGGGGGGGCTTGGGAGACCCAGTACTTC. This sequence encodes CSARTSGGAWETQYF.

CDR3 sequence reads: CASSPKWGDRYGYTF. CDR3 sequence (DNA): TGTGCCAGCAGCCCCAAGTGGGGGGATCGGTATGGCTACACCTTC. The rearrangement links TRBV13 to TRBJ1-2, with D possibly matching TRBD1 (5 bases). V was clipped by 5 bases and J by 5 bases, with 18 bases between them. From germline, CDR1 is PRHDT and CDR2 FYEKMQ (reference sequence). The CDR3 has 15 amino acids.

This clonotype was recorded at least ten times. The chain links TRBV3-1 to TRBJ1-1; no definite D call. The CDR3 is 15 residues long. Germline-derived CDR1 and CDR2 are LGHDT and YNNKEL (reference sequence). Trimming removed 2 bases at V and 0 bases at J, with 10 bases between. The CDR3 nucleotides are TGTGCCAGCAGCCAATATGGTGGGATGAACACTGAAGCTTTCTTT. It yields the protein CASSQYGGMNTEAFF.

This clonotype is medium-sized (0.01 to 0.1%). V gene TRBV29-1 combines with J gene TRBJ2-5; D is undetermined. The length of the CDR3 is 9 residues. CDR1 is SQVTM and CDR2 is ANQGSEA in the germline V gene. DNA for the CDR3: TGCATCCTGATAGAGACCCAGTACTTC. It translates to CILIETQYF.

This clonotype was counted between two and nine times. The CDR3: CASSLVGDRSTEAFF. Here the CDR3 DNA reads TGTGCCAGCAGCTTAGTAGGGGACAGGAGCACTGAAGCTTTCTTT. This chain joins TRBV7-9 and TRBJ1-1, with TRBD1 matching over 8 bases. CDR1 and CDR2 from the germline V gene are SEHNR and FQNEAQ (reference sequence). With V trimmed by 1 base and J by 4 bases, 5 bases remained unmatched. The CDR3 length is 15 residues. Drawing the rest from reference TRBV7-9 and TRBJ1-1, the complete variable domain is DTGVSQNPRHKITKRGQNVTFRCDPISEHNRLYWYRQTLGQGPEFLTYFQNEAQLEKSRLLSDRFSAERPKGSFSTLEIQRTEQGDSAMYLCASSLVGDRSTEAFFGQGTRLTVV.

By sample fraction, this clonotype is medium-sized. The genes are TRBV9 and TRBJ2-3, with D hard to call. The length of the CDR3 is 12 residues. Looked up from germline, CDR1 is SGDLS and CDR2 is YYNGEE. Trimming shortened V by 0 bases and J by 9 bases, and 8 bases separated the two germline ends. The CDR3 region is CASSVDRGTQYF. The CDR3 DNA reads TGTGCCAGCAGCGTAGATCGTGGGACGCAGTATTTT.

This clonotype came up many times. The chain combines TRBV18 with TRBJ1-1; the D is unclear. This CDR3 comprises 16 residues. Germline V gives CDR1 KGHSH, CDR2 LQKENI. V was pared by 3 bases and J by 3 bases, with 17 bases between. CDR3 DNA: TGTGCCAGCTCACCTTTGGTCTTACCTGGACACACTGAAGCTTTCTTT. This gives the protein CASSPLVLPGHTEAFF.

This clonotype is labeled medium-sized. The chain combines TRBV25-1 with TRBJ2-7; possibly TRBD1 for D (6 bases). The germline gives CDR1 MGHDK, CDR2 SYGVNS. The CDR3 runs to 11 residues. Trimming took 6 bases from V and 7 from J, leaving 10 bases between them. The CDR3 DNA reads TGTGCCAGCAGAGACAGGACAGAGCAGTACTTC. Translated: CASRDRTEQYF.

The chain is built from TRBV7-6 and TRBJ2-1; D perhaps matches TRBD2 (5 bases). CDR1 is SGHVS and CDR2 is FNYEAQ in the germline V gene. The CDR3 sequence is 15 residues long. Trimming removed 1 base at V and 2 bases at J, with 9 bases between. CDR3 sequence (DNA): TGTGCCAGCAGCTTAGGGAGCGGTCCCTACAATGAGCAGTTCTTC. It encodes CASSLGSGPYNEQFF. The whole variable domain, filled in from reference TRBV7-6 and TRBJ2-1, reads GAGVSQSPRYKVTKRGQDVALRCDPISGHVSLYWYRQALGQGPEFLTYFNYEAQQDKSGLPNDRFSAERPEGSISTLTIQRTEQRDSAMYRCASSLGSGPYNEQFFGPGTRLTVL.

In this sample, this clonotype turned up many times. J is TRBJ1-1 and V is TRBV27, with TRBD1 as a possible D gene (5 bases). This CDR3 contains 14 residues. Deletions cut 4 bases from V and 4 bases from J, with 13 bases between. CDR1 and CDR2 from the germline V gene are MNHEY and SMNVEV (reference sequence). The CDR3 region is CASSSTLRGTEAFF. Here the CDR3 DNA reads TGTGCCAGCAGTTCCACCCTGAGGGGCACTGAAGCTTTCTTT.

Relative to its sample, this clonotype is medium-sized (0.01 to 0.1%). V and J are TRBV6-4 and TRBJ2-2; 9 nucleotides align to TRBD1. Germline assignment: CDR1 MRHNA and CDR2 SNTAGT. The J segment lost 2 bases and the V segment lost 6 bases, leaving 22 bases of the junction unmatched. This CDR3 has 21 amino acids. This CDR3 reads CASRPPRSGGTGQQNTGELFF. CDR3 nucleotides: TGTGCCAGCAGACCACCACGGTCGGGCGGGACAGGGCAACAAAACACCGGGGAGCTGTTTTTT.